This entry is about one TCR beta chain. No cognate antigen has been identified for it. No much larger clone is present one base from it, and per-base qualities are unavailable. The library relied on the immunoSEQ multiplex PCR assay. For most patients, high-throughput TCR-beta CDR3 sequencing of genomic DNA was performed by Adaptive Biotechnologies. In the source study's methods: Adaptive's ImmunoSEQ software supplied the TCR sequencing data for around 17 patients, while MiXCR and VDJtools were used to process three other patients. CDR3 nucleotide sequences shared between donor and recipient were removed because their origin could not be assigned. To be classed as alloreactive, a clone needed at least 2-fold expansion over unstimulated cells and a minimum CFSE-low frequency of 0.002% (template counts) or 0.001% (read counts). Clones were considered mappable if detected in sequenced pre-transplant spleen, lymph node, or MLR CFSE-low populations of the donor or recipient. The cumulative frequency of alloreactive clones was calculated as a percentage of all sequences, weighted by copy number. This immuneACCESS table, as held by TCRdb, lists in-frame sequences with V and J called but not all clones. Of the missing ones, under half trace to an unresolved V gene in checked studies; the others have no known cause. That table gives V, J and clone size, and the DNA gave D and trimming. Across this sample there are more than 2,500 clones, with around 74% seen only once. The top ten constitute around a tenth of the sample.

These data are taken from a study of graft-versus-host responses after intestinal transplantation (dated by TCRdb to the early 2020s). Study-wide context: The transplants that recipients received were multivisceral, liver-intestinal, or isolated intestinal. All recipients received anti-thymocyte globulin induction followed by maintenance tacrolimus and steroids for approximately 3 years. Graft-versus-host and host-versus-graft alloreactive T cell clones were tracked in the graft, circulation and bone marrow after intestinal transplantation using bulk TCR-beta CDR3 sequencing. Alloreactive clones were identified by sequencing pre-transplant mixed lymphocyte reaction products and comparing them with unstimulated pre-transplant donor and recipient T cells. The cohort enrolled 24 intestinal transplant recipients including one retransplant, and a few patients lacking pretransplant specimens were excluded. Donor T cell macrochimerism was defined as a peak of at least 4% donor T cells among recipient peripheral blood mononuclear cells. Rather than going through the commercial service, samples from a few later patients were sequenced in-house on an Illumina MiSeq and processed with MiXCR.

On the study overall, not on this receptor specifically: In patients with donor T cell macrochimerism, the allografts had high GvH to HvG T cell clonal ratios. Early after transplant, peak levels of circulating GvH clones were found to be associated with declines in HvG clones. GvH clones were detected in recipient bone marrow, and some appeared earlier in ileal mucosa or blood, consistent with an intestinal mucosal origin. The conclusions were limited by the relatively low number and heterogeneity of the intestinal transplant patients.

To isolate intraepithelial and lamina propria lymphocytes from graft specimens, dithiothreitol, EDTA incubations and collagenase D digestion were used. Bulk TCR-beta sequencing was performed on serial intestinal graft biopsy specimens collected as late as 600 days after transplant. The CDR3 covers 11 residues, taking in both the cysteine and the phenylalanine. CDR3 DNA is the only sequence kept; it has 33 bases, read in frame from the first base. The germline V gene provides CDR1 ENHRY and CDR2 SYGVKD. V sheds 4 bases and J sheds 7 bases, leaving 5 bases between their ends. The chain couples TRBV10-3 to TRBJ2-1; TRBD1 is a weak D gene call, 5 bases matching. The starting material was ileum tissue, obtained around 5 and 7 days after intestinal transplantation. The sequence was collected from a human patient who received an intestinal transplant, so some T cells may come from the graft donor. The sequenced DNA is TGTGCCATCAGTGGACAGAATGAGCAGTTCTTC. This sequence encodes CAISGQNEQFF.